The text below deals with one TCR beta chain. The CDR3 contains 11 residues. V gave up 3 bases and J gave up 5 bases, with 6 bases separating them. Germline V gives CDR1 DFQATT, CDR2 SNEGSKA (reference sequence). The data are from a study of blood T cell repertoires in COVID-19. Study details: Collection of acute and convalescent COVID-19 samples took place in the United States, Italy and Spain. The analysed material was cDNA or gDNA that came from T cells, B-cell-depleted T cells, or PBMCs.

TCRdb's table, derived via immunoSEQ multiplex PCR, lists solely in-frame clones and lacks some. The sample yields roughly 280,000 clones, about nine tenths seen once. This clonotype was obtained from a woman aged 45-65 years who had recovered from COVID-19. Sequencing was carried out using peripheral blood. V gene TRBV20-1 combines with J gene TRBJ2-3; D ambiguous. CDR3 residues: CSASPGDTQYF. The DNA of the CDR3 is TGCAGTGCTAGTCCAGGAGATACGCAGTATTTT.